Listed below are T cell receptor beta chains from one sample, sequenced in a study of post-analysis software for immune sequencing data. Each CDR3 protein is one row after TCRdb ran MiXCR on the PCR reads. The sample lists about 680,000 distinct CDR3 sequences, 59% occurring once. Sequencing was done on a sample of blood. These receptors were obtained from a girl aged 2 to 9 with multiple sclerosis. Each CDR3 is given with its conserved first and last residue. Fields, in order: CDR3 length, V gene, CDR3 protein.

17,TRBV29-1,CSVEDDTGTGVYNEQFF
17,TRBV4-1,CASSFEKRKQWNTEAFF
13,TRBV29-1,CSVGSTDSYGYTF
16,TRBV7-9,CASSYPSRDARTWQFF
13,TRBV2,CASSQYKRQTQYF
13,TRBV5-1,CASSLWRNYGYTF
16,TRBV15,CATSRAGDRTNYGYTF
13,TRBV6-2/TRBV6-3,CASSPSSPETQYF
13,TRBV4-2,CASRDTGGNEQFF
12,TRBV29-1,CSVVGSADTQYF
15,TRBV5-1,CASSLGLAGSDTQYF
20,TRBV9,CASSPRGKPGQGTKITEAFF
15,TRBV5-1,CASSWDRGLSNEQFF
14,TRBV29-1,CSVEGPLAGTEAFF
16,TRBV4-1,CASSQSIAGGQETQYF
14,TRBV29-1,CSLGTSGKADTQYF
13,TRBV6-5,CASSYSTTYEQFF
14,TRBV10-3,CAIRRTGSSYEQYF
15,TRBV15,CATSMTSVNTGELFF
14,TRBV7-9,CASSQGGYYNEQFF
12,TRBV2,CASGTVYYEQYF
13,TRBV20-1,CSANPGQGWEQYF
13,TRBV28,CASVQGNNSPLHF
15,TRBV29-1,CSVIADGKTHNEQFF
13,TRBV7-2,CASSLGSRAGQFF
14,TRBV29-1,CSVPPSQSYNEQFF
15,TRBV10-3,CAISEWKGSRSPLHF
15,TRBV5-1,CASSFSGSSYNEQFF
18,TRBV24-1,CATSDPSDLPEGNQPQHF
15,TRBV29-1,CSVDAWGGSLDEQFF
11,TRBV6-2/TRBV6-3,CASSHGGKLFF
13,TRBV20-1,CSASLGLDTEAFF
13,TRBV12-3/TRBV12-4,CASSLTSGGDQFF
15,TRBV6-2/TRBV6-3,CASTRSGGATGELFF
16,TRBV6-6,CASSFDLRDRGYGYTF
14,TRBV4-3,CASSQDVVGNEQFF
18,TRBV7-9,CASSSLTSGRARTGELFF
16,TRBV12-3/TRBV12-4,CASRGLAGYPYNEQFF
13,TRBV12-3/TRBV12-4,CASSVGQEYGYTF
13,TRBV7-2,CASSSWGGGEQYF
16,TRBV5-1,CASSPNTGRPTDTQYF
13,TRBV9,CASTNSGETEAFF
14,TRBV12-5,CASGQGQGGNEQFF
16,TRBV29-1,CSVEAIQGNTTNEQFF
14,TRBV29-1,CSAGTALAKNIQYF
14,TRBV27,CASSSSGALETQYF
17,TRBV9,CASSRQAPSSSTDTQYF
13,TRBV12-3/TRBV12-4,CASSRTLSYGYTF
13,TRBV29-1,CSVEGLANTEALF
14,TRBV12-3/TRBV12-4,CASSPPAQQETQYF
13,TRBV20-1,CSAAGPTDYEQYF
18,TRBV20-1,CSARDLRAGDALYNEQFF